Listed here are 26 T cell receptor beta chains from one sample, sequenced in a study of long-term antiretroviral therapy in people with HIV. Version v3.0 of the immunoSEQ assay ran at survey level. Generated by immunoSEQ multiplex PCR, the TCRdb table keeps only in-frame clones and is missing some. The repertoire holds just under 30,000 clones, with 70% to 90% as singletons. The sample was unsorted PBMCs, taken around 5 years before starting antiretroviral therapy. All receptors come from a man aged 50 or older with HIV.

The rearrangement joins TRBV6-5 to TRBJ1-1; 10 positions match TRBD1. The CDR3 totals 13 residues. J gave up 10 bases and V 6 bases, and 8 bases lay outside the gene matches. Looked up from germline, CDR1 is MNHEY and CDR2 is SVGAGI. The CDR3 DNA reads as TGTGCCAGCAGATCCCGACAGGGGGCTGTAGCTTTCTTT. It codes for CASRSRQGAVAFF.

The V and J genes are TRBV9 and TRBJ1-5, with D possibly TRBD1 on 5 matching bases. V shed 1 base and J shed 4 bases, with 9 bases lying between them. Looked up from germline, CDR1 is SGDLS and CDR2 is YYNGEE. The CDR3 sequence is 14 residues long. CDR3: CASSVTGENQPQHF. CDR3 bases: TGTGCCAGCAGCGTAACAGGAGAAAATCAGCCCCAGCATTTT.

CDR3: CASSQDLRTGFQPQHF. The CDR3 DNA reads TGTGCCAGCAGCCAAGATCTTAGGACAGGGTTTCAGCCCCAGCATTTT. V is TRBV4-2 and J is TRBJ1-5, with 8 bases matching TRBD1. V shed 0 bases, J shed 6 bases, and the junction held 7 bases outside the gene matches. CDR1 LGHNA and CDR2 YNFKEQ come from the germline V gene. This CDR3 has 16 residues.

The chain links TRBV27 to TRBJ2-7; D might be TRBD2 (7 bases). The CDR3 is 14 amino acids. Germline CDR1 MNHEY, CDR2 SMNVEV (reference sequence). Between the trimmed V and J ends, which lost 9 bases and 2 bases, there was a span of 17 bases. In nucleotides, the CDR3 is TGTGCCAGTGGGGGGGGGCGGGGCACCTACGAGCAGTACTTC. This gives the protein CASGGGRGTYEQYF.

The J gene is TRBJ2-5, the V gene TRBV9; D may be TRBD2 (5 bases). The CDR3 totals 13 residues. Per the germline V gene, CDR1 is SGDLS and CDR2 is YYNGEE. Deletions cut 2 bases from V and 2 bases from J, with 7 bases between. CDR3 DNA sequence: TGTGCCAGCAGCGTTCCGGGACAAGAGACCCAGTACTTC. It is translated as CASSVPGQETQYF.

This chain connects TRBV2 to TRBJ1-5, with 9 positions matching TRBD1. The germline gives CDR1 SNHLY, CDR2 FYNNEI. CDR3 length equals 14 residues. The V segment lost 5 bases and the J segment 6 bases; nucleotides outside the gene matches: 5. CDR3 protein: CASSPTGGGQPQHF. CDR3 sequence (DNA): TGTGCCAGCAGTCCTACAGGGGGCGGTCAGCCCCAGCATTTT. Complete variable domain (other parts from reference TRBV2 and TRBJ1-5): EPEVTQTPSHQVTQMGQEVILRCVPISNHLYFYWYRQILGQKVEFLVSFYNNEISEKSEIFDDQFSVERPDGSNFTLKIRSTKLEDSAMYFCASSPTGGGQPQHFGDGTRLSIL.

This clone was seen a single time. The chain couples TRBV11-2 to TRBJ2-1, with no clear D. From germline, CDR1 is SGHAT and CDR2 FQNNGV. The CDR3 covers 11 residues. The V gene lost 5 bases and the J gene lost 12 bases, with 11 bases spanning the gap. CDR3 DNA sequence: TGTGCCAGCAGCAAGGGCTGGGGGCAGTTCTTC. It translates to CASSKGWGQFF.

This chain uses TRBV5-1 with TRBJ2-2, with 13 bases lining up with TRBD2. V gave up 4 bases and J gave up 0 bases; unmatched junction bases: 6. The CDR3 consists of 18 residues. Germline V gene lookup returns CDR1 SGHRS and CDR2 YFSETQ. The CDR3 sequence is CASSHRTSGGTNTGELFF. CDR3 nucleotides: TGCGCCAGCAGCCATCGGACTAGCGGGGGTACGAACACCGGGGAGCTGTTTTTT.

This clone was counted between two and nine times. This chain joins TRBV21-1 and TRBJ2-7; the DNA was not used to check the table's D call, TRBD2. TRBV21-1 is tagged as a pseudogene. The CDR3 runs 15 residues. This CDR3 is CASIRSGRERPEQYF. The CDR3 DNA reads TGTGCCAGCATTAGAAGTGGGCGGGAGCGTCCTGAGCAGTACTTC.

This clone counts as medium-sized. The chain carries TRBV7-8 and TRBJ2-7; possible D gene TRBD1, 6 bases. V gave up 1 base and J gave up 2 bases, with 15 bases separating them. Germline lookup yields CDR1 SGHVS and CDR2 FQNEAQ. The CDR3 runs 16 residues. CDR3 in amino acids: CASSLVDTGTPYEQYF. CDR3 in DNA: TGTGCCAGCAGCTTAGTAGATACAGGGACGCCCTACGAGCAGTACTTC.

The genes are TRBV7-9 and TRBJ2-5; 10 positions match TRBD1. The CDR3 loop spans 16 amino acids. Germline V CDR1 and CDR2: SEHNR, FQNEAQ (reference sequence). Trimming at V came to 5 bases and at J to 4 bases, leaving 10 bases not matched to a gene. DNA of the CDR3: TGTGCCAGCAGCCTGACAGGGGGCGACTTGATAGAGACCCAGTACTTC. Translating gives CASSLTGGDLIETQYF. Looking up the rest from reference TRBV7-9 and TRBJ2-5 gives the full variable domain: DTGVSQNPRHKITKRGQNVTFRCDPISEHNRLYWYRQTLGQGPEFLTYFQNEAQLEKSRLLSDRFSAERPKGSFSTLEIQRTEQGDSAMYLCASSLTGGDLIETQYFGPGTRLLVL.

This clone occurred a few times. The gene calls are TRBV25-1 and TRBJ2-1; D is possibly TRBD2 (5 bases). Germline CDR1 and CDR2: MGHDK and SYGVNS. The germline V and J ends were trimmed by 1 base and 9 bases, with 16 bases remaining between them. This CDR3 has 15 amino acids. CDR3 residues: CASSEWGGGGAEQFF. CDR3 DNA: TGTGCCAGCAGTGAATGGGGTGGAGGAGGAGCTGAGCAGTTCTTC.

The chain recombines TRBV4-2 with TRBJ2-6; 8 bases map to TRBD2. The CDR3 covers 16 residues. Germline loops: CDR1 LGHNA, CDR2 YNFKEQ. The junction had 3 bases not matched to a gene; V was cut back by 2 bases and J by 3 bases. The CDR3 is CASSQPGGVGANVLTF. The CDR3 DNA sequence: TGTGCCAGCAGCCAACCGGGGGGGGTTGGGGCCAACGTCCTGACTTTC.

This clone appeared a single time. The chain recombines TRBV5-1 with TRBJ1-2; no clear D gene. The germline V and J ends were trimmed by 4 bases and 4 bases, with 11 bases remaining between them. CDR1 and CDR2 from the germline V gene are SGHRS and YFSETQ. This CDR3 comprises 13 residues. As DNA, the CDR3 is TGCGCCAGCAGCCTAGACATGACCTATGGCTACACCTTC. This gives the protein CASSLDMTYGYTF.

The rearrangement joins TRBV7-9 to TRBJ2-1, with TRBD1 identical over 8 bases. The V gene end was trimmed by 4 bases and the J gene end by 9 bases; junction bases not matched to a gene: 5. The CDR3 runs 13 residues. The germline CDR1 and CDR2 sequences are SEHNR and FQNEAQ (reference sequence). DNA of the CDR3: TGTGCCAGCAGCTCAGGGGGCTGGAGTGAGCAGTTCTTC. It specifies CASSSGGWSEQFF.

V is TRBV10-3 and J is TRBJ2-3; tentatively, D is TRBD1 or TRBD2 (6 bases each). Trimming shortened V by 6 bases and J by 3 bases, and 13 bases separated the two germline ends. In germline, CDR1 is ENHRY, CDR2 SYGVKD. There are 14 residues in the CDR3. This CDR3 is CAIRIGGQTDTQYF. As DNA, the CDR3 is TGTGCCATCAGGATAGGGGGGCAGACAGATACGCAGTATTTT.

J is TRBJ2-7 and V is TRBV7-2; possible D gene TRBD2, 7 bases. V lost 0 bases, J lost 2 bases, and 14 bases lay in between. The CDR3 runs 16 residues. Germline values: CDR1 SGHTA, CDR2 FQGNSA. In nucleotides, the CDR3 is TGTGCCAGCAGCTTAGCGATGGCGGGGGCGGCCTACGAGCAGTACTTC. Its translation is CASSLAMAGAAYEQYF.

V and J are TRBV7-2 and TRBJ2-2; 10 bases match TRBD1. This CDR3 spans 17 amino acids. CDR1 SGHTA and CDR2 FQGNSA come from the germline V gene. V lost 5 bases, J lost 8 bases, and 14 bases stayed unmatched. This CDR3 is CASSRQGAIVDPGELFF. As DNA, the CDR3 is TGTGCCAGCAGCAGACAGGGGGCTATCGTAGATCCTGGGGAGCTGTTTTTT.

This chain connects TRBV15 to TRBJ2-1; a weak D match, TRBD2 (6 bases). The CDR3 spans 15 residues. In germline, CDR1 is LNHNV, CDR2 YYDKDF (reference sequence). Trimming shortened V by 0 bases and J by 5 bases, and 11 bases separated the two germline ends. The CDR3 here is CATSRDRGGNNEQFF. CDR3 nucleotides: TGTGCCACCAGCAGAGACCGGGGAGGAAACAATGAGCAGTTCTTC.

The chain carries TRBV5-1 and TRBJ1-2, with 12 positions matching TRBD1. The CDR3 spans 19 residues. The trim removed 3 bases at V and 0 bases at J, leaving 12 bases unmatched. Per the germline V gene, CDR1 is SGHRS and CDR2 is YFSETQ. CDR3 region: CASSSGGFGDRGPNYGYTF. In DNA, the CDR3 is TGCGCCAGCAGCTCTGGAGGTTTTGGGGACAGGGGGCCTAACTATGGCTACACCTTC.

CDR3 amino acids: CASSLSGANYNEQFF. CDR3 nucleotide sequence: TGCGCCAGCAGCTTATCGGGGGCAAACTACAATGAGCAGTTCTTC. The rearrangement joins TRBV5-1 to TRBJ2-1, with D perhaps TRBD1 or TRBD2 (6 bases each). Germline V lookup: CDR1 SGHRS, CDR2 YFSETQ. Trimming took off 2 bases at V and 3 bases at J, with 12 bases between the two ends. CDR3 length: 15 residues.

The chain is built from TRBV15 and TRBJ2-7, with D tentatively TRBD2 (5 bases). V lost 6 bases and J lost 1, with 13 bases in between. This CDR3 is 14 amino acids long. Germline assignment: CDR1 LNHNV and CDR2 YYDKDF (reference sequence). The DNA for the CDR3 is TGTGCCACCAGTCATGACCGGGGTTCCTACGAGCAGTACTTC. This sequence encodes CATSHDRGSYEQYF.

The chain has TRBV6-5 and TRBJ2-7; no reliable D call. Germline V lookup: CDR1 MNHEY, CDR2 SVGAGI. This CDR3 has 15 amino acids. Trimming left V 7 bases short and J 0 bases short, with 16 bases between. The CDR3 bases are TGTGCCAGCACCTTACGTACGGGTGGCTCCTACGAGCAGTACTTC. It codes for CASTLRTGGSYEQYF.

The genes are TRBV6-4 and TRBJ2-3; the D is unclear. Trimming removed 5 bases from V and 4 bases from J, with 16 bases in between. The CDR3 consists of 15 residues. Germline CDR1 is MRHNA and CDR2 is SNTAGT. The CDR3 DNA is TGTGCCAGCAGTCCGGACGGAGATGGGTCAGATACGCAGTATTTT. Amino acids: CASSPDGDGSDTQYF.

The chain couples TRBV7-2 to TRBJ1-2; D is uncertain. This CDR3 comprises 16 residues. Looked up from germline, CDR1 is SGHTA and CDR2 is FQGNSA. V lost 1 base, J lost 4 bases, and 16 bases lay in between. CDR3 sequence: CASSLELQVGGYGYTF. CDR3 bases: TGTGCCAGCAGCTTAGAGTTGCAGGTTGGTGGCTATGGCTACACCTTC.

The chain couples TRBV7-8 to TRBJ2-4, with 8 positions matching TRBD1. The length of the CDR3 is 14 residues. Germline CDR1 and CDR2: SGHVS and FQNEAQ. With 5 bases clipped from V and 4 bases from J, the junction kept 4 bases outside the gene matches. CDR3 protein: CASSQRTGKNIQYF. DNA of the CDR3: TGTGCCAGCAGCCAGCGGACAGGGAAAAACATTCAGTACTTC.